Detailed here is one T cell receptor beta chain. The antigen is undetermined. This entry is derived from a study of somatic mutations in cytotoxic T cells in rheumatoid arthritis. Study-level information: Flow cytometry sorted some V beta antibody-stained T-cell populations to nearly 100% purity, V beta1+ cells among them being sequenced for TCRB.

The V and J ends lost 6 bases and 6 bases, in that order; junction bases with no gene match: 2. CDR1 is MNHNS, CDR2 SASEGT, per germline. This CDR3 has 13 amino acids. The study, taken as a whole, reports: There was no significant difference in CD8+ T-cell clonality between rheumatoid arthritis patients and age-matched healthy controls.

The data were produced by immunoSEQ multiplex PCR, yet TCRdb's version contains in-frame clones alone and is incomplete. The table shows about 14,000 clones, with 85% to 95% occurring only once. The chain joins TRBV6-1 to TRBJ2-2; 9 positions match TRBD1. Input material: CD4+ T cells sorted from blood. This sequence was found in a man aged 70-80 years with rheumatoid arthritis. The CDR3 spells CASRGQGPGELFF. CDR3 DNA: TGTGCCAGCAGGGGACAGGGCCCCGGGGAGCTGTTTTTT.